Following are 4 T cell receptor beta chains from one sample sequenced in a study of blood T cell repertoires in COVID-19. Clones were read by immunoSEQ multiplex PCR, and TCRdb kept only the in-frame ones, dropping some. The sample has some 87,000 clones, about 78% seen once. The sample comprised peripheral blood. The source of these receptors is a man in his forties or fifties who had recovered from COVID-19.

The chain combines TRBV6-5 with TRBJ2-7; D may be TRBD1 (6 bases). This CDR3 spans 11 amino acids. Trimming shortened V by 2 bases and J by 12 bases, and 11 bases separated the two germline ends. Germline values: CDR1 MNHEY, CDR2 SVGAGI. CDR3 coding DNA: TGTGCCAGCAGTTACCAGGCGACAGGGTACTTC. Translating gives CASSYQATGYF.

The chain has TRBV7-2 and TRBJ2-3; 13 nucleotides match TRBD2. The V gene's germline CDR1 is SGHTA and CDR2 FQGNSA. CDR3 length equals 16 residues. V was pared by 5 bases and J by 0 bases, with 2 bases of the junction left unmatched. The CDR3 protein is CASSTSGRASTDTQYF. Written as DNA, the CDR3 is TGTGCCAGCAGCACTAGCGGGAGGGCTAGCACAGATACGCAGTATTTT.

About this clone: The germline gene is not matched at one end of the junction; a read error may be the cause. The V gene is TRBV3-1 (or the pseudogene TRBV3-2), the J gene TRBJ2-7; tentative D call: TRBD1 (5 bases). Germline lookup yields CDR1 LGHDT and CDR2 YNNKEL (reference sequence). The CDR3 covers 13 residues. DNA of the CDR3: TGTGTCAGCAGCCAAGATGAGGCAGGGCGGCGGTACTTC. Its translation is CVSSQDEAGRRYF.

This clone has just one count. CDR3 in amino acids: CASSFGVAQDTQYF. As DNA, the CDR3 is TGTGCCAGCAGTTTCGGGGTGGCTCAGGATACGCAGTATTTT. This chain uses TRBV25-1 with TRBJ2-3; a possible D gene is TRBD2 (5 bases). The CDR3 is 14 amino acids. Germline CDR1 MGHDK, CDR2 SYGVNS. V lost 5 bases and J 6 bases, leaving 15 bases between the germline ends. Together with reference TRBV25-1 and TRBJ2-3, the CDR3 gives the full variable domain: EADIYQTPRYLVIGTGKKITLECSQTMGHDKMYWYQQDPGMELHLIHYSYGVNSTEKGDLSSESTVSRIRTEHFPLTLESARPSHTSQYLCASSFGVAQDTQYFGPGTRLTVL.